This paragraph reports one TCR beta chain. No antigen is known for it. No clone much larger than this one lies a single base away; base qualities are absent. From the cysteine up to the phenylalanine, the CDR3 has a length of 13 residues. The entry retains the CDR3 DNA only, 39 bases that are in frame from base 1. For CDR1 and CDR2, the germline V gene (reference sequence) lists GTSNPN and SVGIG. From V the trimming removes 4 bases and from J it removes 1 base, while the gene matches leave 2 bases of the junction unaccounted for. The sample comes from a study of cytomegalovirus exposure and HLA in healthy donors (dated by TCRdb to between 2016 and 2019). Context from the whole study: An earlier analysis of more than 550 of the donors reported under 300 Gb of sequence data and 90 million to 120 million unique TCR beta sequences obtained from around 170 million T cells. Around 320 gigabases of sequencing data and tens of millions of unique TCR sequences were included in an early release covering around 600 HLA-typed donors. The genetic ancestry cluster associated with self-reported Caucasian donors included 65% to 90% of the 300 to 450 genotyped donors. The aim of the study was to test whether cataloging public T cell receptors could identify signatures of past pathogen exposure. The study profiled the T cell repertoires of under 700 subjects by immunosequencing and related them to cytomegalovirus serostatus. Besides the first cohort of 666 subjects, a separate validation cohort made up of 120 different subjects was used. High-throughput TCR immunosequencing, statistical association of individual TCRs with disease status, and machine learning were combined to predict cytomegalovirus infection status. To study patterns of TCR occurrence, a later analysis re-analyzed previously published TCR beta repertoires from 650 to 750 donors and added high-resolution HLA genotyping. In the later analysis, no new phenotypic data were used to find candidate immune exposures; instead, reliance was placed on TCR beta sequences and their occurrence across donors. An earlier analysis of a few hundred of the donors applied high-throughput TCR beta sequencing to assess whether each TCR beta V gene segment acted as functional or pseudogenic. Donor age, sex, ethnicity and CMV serostatus were compiled together with the repertoire data. In a later genetic analysis, genome-wide SNP genotypes for about three fifths of the roughly 670 donors were used, and that subset was treated as a discovery cohort. Every discovery cohort repertoire had been produced on one sequencing platform. Class I and class II HLA loci were covered by the typing at four-digit resolution. The number of donors typed differed by locus, with roughly 620-640 for A, B, C, DRB1 and DQB1, 522 for DQA1, approximately 570 for DPA1, and about 450 for DPB1. Five DR-DQ haplotypes were handled as single units for association and clustering, since linkage in the cohort was strong. Among 398 genotyped donors of the cohort, an average of 235,054 unique TCR beta nucleotide sequences were sequenced per donor, roughly 18% of them non-productive. The research as a whole found: The cohort was sequenced for TCR beta chains only, and without alpha or paired-chain data the features that could be detected were limited. According to a later genetic analysis, donors in an Asian-associated ancestry cluster had fewer N-insertions in productive TCRs than the approximately 650-donor mean. In an earlier analysis of more than 500 of the donors, most TCR beta V segments appeared in productive rearrangements about 87% or about 30% of the time, broadly matching IMGT annotations. In a later analysis, several top co-occurrence clusters were reported to appear linked to parvovirus B19, influenza, CMV and Epstein-Barr virus. In vitro tests confirmed that three of the cytomegalovirus-associated TCR beta chains recognize cytomegalovirus antigens. The study gave a list of about 170 TCR beta chains associated with cytomegalovirus. The sequencing pipeline was judged likely to have produced a cluster of highly shared sequence variants as a technical artifact. A further reported finding was that TCR beta sequences accurately predicted the HLA-A and HLA-B alleles for most subjects in the first cohort. Roughly uniform sequencing depth across donors was assumed in presence/absence analyses, although this assumption may not hold. Because counts were too low, approximately 15 rarely observed V segments, including chromosome 9 orphons, were excluded from the earlier analysis of fewer than 650 of the donors. In a later analysis, the rate of TCR association differed among HLA loci, with DRB1 alleles having the most associated TCRs and HLA-C alleles having the fewest. Cytomegalovirus status was reported to be diagnosed by the classifier with high specificity and sensitivity in both the original and validation cohorts. Because HLA typing was missing for some donors at each locus, association tests included only the typed subset. While some public TCRs were present in many individuals, most TCR sequences turned up only very rarely across donors. At a false discovery rate of 0.05, a later analysis linked approximately 18,000 TCR beta sequences to specific HLA alleles. It was suggested by the authors that the approach could potentially be generalized to other disease states and immunological phenotypes. In a later analysis, HLA-associated TCR beta chains showed more clonal expansion and lower generation probabilities than non-associated chains that were equally common. Immune exposure information for the cohort was limited to CMV serostatus. Some IMGT-functional V segments, including TRBV6-2 and TRBV6-3, could not be told apart with the 87-base-pair reads, so those segments were excluded. An association between a missense DCLRE1C variant and V-gene and J-gene trimming of TCR beta chains was found in a later genetic analysis and replicated in an independent cohort. In a later analysis, most CMV-associated TCR beta chains were found to appear HLA-restricted, with HLA associations seemingly driven largely by CMV exposure. Linkage disequilibrium might explain the correlated functional status among segregating V segments, but an unknown experimental factor could not be excluded. When HLA alleles, especially DR and DQ, strongly co-occurred, TCR associations were difficult to assign to individual alleles.

The cohort consisted of approximately 670 healthy bone marrow donors. Cohort members were all nominally healthy when sampled, although unrecorded immune exposures were likely present. The donor tested CMV seronegative and was one of the 352 seronegative cohort members. Every donor gave a peripheral blood sample, and the peripheral blood mononuclear cells from that sample were used for TCR beta sequencing. The Qiagen DNeasy Blood Extraction Kit was used to extract genomic DNA from the blood cell samples. Library preparation employed the immunoSEQ multiplex PCR assay. For the multiplex PCR, a mixture combining 60 forward primers for TCR Vbeta segments and 13 reverse primers for TCR Jbeta segments was used. Amplification of the CDR3 region of rearranged TCR beta genes was performed with a multiplex PCR assay on genomic DNA. The amplified TCR beta libraries were sequenced on the Illumina HiSeq System as 87-base-pair reads. As for the original processing: A later analysis tallied 75 million to 95 million unique TCR beta chains across the 700 or so repertoires, and around 12 million of those chains were shared by two or more donors. Raw reads were error-corrected and collapsed into unique sequences with a nearest-neighbor algorithm that merged closely related sequences to remove PCR and sequencing errors. Alignment of CDR3 sequences to IMGT reference sequences was used to assign V, D and J gene segments. Each retained sequence needed at least a six-nucleotide match to both a V gene segment and a J gene segment. A rearrangement was called productive if the CDR3 had no stop codons and remained in frame with V and J, and every other rearrangement was called non-productive. CDR3 was defined by IMGT convention, running from the second conserved V-encoded cysteine to the conserved J-encoded phenylalanine. In an earlier analysis of 550 to 650 of the donors, sequences lacking an unambiguous match to a single V gene segment were excluded. An earlier analysis of several hundred of the donors classified V segments as functional when productive rearrangements were above 56.7% and as segregating when the standard deviation between donors was above 5%. A statistical classification framework was built for diagnosing cytomegalovirus status from the catalog of TCR beta chain sequences. In a later analysis, V and J genes were assigned by comparing TCR nucleotide sequences against IMGT/GENE-DB human TR gene sequences. In a later analysis, CDR3 sequences and most-parsimonious VDJ recombination scenarios were assigned using the TCRdist pipeline. In a later analysis, every TCR beta chain was defined by the combination of its CDR3 amino acid sequence and its V-gene family, and reads without a unique V-gene family were dropped. To address suspected cross-contamination and a sequencing artifact, a later analysis removed 592 highly shared, low-generation-probability nucleotide sequences. For each public chain, a later analysis derived a clonal expansion index from normalized ranks of inferred template counts within each repertoire. A later analysis computed generation probabilities with a VDJ recombination model fitted to out-of-frame rearrangements, and checked the results against IGoR. In a later analysis, hypergeometric tests were used to score TCR-TCR, TCR-HLA and TCR-CMV co-occurrence, with a repertoire-size bias correction applied to TCR pairs. In a later analysis, false discovery rates were estimated by permuting HLA or CMV assignments 20 times. A later analysis grouped co-occurring TCRs with DBSCAN, adding TCRdist sequence similarity when clustering within HLA-allele-positive subsets. Co-occurrence clustering excluded repertoires with fewer than 30,000 or more than 120,000 public chains, plus five with anomalous nucleotide sharing. In its TCRdb copy, this immuneACCESS table keeps in-frame sequences only and misses some clones. Where compared with another copy, unresolved V genes explain less than half of these, and the others have no known cause. V and J calls and clone size are given by that table; D and trimming were obtained from the DNA. The sample data list about 180,000 clones, and about 80% of these were observed just once. Roughly 2% of the sample lies in the top ten.

The chain is assembled from TRBV30 and TRBJ1-1; 8 middle bases align to TRBD1. The TCR comes from a woman in her 30s in good health and CMV-seronegative. Sequences were obtained from PBMCs. CDR3 loop: CAWTGGRNTEAFF. The DNA reads as follows: TGTGCCTGGACAGGGGGCAGGAACACTGAAGCTTTCTTT.